This TCR beta chain originates from a study of cytomegalovirus exposure and HLA in healthy donors. Looked up from germline, CDR1 is MNHEY and CDR2 is SVGAGI. V shed 6 bases, J shed 2 bases, and the junction held 5 bases outside the gene matches. This CDR3 comprises 15 residues. The PCR was carried out with 60 Vbeta primers and 13 Jbeta primers. In the study's own analysis: Counted up in a later analysis, unique TCR beta chains came to 60 million to 95 million, with around 11 million shared. TCRdb keeps only in-frame clones here, not all; method: immunoSEQ multiplex PCR. The V and J calls and clone size were taken over from that table, and D and trimming were inferred from the DNA. The sample shows tens of thousands of clones, around 84% of them seen only once.

The gene calls are TRBV6-5 and TRBJ1-5, with 9 bases that match TRBD1. This TCR was recovered from a human donor in good health. The sample consisted of PBMCs. The CDR3 DNA follows: TGTGCCAGCAGCCTGGGACAGGGACGCAATCAGCCCCAGCATTTT. This sequence encodes CASSLGQGRNQPQHF.